Ten or more counts support the clone carrying this TCR beta chain. Its antigen is unknown. The sample is drawn from a study of human T cells and chemical hapten exposure. Study observations and caveats: No change in TCRs above 1 in 1000 frequency was produced by DPC sensitization.

The CDR3 has 15 amino acids. V shed 5 bases and J shed 2 bases, with 13 bases lying between them. The study used a library that attached unique molecular identifiers to individual cDNA molecules. Original data processing: TCR counts had a median of approximately 87,000 per sample and spanned 23,224 to 690,600. TCRdb called the RACE reads again in MiXCR, with one record for every CDR3 protein. The authors' filters were not applied to this entry. The repertoire holds 100,000 to 150,000 distinct CDR3 sequences, with around 8.3% as singletons. Time point: healthy volunteer bleed at 2 weeks. Someone pulled total RNA out of unfractionated whole blood.

The specimen was whole blood. The V gene is TRBV12-3 or TRBV12-4, the J gene TRBJ1-5, with a weak D call TRBD1 (5 bases). The sequence came from a male donor in good health. Some clones in this sample may be carry-over from other donors' samples. CDR3 sequence reads: CASSPQGIGNQPQHF. DNA for the CDR3: TGTGCCAGCAGTCCCCAGGGTATTGGCAATCAGCCCCAGCATTTT.